Shown below are 16 T cell receptor beta chains from a single sample sequenced in a study of blood T cell repertoires in COVID-19. Produced via immunoSEQ multiplex PCR; TCRdb's table is partial and in-frame only. The table records approximately 200,000 clones, approximately 87% of them present only once. Material for sequencing was peripheral blood. Every receptor here comes from a woman in her forties or fifties with acute or convalescent COVID-19.

This chain uses TRBV7-8 with TRBJ1-3, with no clear D. CDR1 SGHVS and CDR2 FQNEAQ come from the germline V gene. Trimming removed 2 bases at V and 2 bases at J, with 16 bases between. CDR3 size: 17 residues. This CDR3 reads CASSLSTRANPGNTIYF. CDR3 nucleotide sequence: TGTGCCAGCAGCTTATCCACGAGAGCGAACCCTGGAAACACCATATATTTT.

The chain carries TRBV19 and TRBJ1-3; D gene ambiguous. CDR1 is LNHDA, CDR2 SQIVND, per germline (reference sequence). This CDR3 has 13 residues. V was trimmed by 8 bases and J by 2 bases, leaving 10 bases between them. The CDR3 here is CASSGSPGNTIYF. CDR3 coding DNA: TGTGCCAGTTCAGGAAGCCCTGGAAACACCATATATTTT.

This clone was observed a few times. The rearrangement uses TRBV19 and TRBJ1-5; 7 nucleotides line up with TRBD1. The CDR3 has 15 amino acids. V lost 5 bases and J lost 0; bases outside the gene matches: 4. CDR1 is LNHDA, CDR2 SQIVND, per germline (reference sequence). The CDR3 sequence is CASSVTGYSNQPQHF. CDR3 bases: TGTGCCAGTAGTGTGACAGGGTATAGCAATCAGCCCCAGCATTTT.

This clone was seen a handful of times. This chain links TRBV3-1 (or the pseudogene TRBV3-2) with TRBJ2-3; D gene unclear. The germline V gene encodes CDR1 LGHDT and CDR2 YNNKEL (reference sequence). Trimming left V 3 bases short and J 4 bases short, with 14 bases between. The CDR3 totals 15 residues. DNA of the CDR3: TGTGCCAGCAGCCACGCGCTTAGAGATTCAGATACGCAGTATTTT. It translates to CASSHALRDSDTQYF.

The chain links TRBV6-2 or TRBV6-3 to TRBJ2-2; unclear D gene. Germline V gives CDR1 MNHEY, CDR2 SVGEGT. V was shortened by 2 bases and J by 1 base, with 2 bases between the two germline ends. This CDR3 contains 13 residues. The CDR3 DNA reads TGTGCCAGCAGTTACCTGAACACCGGGGAGCTGTTTTTT. It translates to CASSYLNTGELFF.

The chain joins TRBV5-1 to TRBJ2-2; maybe TRBD2 (5 bases). Germline V gene lookup returns CDR1 SGHRS and CDR2 YFSETQ. Trimming cost V 1 base and J 4 bases, with 11 bases left between them. The CDR3 loop spans 15 amino acids. The CDR3 DNA follows: TGCGCCAGCAGCTTGAGCGGTCGGGTCACCGGGGAGCTGTTTTTT. Translating it yields CASSLSGRVTGELFF.

This clone was observed at least ten times. The V and J genes are TRBV5-1 and TRBJ1-1; a weak D match, TRBD1 (6 bases). Germline CDR1 and CDR2: SGHRS and YFSETQ. The CDR3 totals 15 residues. The V end lost 5 bases, the J end lost 10 bases, and 24 bases lay between the germline ends. DNA of the CDR3: TGCGCCAGCAGTTCCGAATCACAGGGTCAATTAGGAGCTTTCTTT. Translating gives CASSSESQGQLGAFF.

The chain couples TRBV27 to TRBJ1-4, with 8 bases that match TRBD1. V trimming: 3 bases; J trimming: 4 bases; junction bases outside the gene matches: 4. Germline-derived CDR1 and CDR2 are MNHEY and SMNVEV (reference sequence). This CDR3 contains 15 residues. The CDR3 region is CASSFGQGFNEKLFF. The CDR3 region has the DNA TGTGCCAGCAGTTTCGGACAGGGCTTTAATGAAAAACTGTTTTTT.

This clone was counted a single time. This chain connects TRBV5-1 to TRBJ1-1; D uncertain. The CDR3 totals 10 residues. Germline CDR1 SGHRS, CDR2 YFSETQ. The CDR3 loop is CPQEVTEAFF. In DNA, the CDR3 is TGCCCCCAGGAGGTGACTGAAGCTTTCTTT.

The chain recombines TRBV30 with TRBJ1-1; D is unresolved. Germline CDR1 reads GTSNPN; CDR2 reads SVGIG (reference sequence). V gave up 5 bases and J gave up 6 bases, with 10 bases separating them. CDR3 length equals 11 residues. CDR3 DNA: TGTGCCTGGGCCTCGAGGGCTGAAGCTTTCTTT. This codes for CAWASRAEAFF.

V is TRBV10-3 and J is TRBJ2-3; TRBD2 might be the D (7 bases). With 4 bases removed from V and 0 bases from J, the gap between germline ends came to 14 bases. The germline CDR1 and CDR2 sequences are ENHRY and SYGVKD. The CDR3 contains 16 residues. CDR3 in amino acids: CAISGEAGTSTDTQYF. CDR3 nucleotide sequence: TGTGCCATCAGTGGGGAAGCGGGGACAAGCACAGATACGCAGTATTTT.

The chain combines TRBV12-5 with TRBJ1-4; the match to TRBD1 covers 10 bases. This CDR3 comprises 16 residues. CDR1 and CDR2 (germline): LGHNT, FRNRAP. V lost 2 bases to trimming and J lost 8 bases; unmatched junction nucleotides: 8. CDR3 coding DNA: TGTGCTAGTGGTTTGAGTTCCGGGACAGGGGTGGAAAAACTGTTTTTT. Amino acid sequence: CASGLSSGTGVEKLFF.

Only a few counts were recorded for this clone. The chain combines TRBV3-1 (or the pseudogene TRBV3-2) with TRBJ1-6; 8 bases agree with TRBD1. Trimming cost V 2 bases and J 10 bases; bases outside gene matches: 4. Germline CDR1 is LGHDT and CDR2 is YNNKEL (reference sequence). This CDR3 has 14 amino acids. The CDR3 sequence: CASSQSQGASPLHF. The CDR3 DNA is TGTGCCAGCAGCCAATCCCAGGGGGCCTCACCCCTCCACTTT.

This clone was seen once. V usage is TRBV6-2 or TRBV6-3 and J usage is TRBJ1-5; 7 bases map to TRBD1. Trimming at V came to 6 bases and at J to 5 bases, leaving 7 bases not matched to a gene. The CDR3 has 14 amino acids. Germline CDR1 and CDR2: MNHEY and SVGEGT. This chain's CDR3 is CASSMDRSYQPQHF. The CDR3 DNA is TGTGCCAGCAGCATGGACAGGTCATATCAGCCCCAGCATTTT.

The chain joins TRBV5-4 to TRBJ2-7; 10 bases are a match to TRBD1. CDR1 and CDR2 from the germline V gene are SGHNT and YYREEE (reference sequence). The junction had 13 bases not matched to a gene; V was cut back by 4 bases and J by 6 bases. The CDR3 contains 16 residues. The CDR3 bases are TGTGCCAGCAGCCTGGACAGGGACAGGGGTTTAGGCGAGCAGTACTTC. Translated, it gives CASSLDRDRGLGEQYF.

V gene TRBV6-2 or TRBV6-3 combines with J gene TRBJ2-5; TRBD2 matches at 9 bases. The CDR3 covers 15 residues. CDR1 MNHEY and CDR2 SVGEGT come from the germline V gene. Unmatched junction bases numbered 3, after V lost 2 bases and J lost 2 bases. CDR3 nucleotide sequence: TGTGCCAGCAGTTACGGGCTAGCGGGGCAAGAGACCCAGTACTTC. Protein product: CASSYGLAGQETQYF.